A selection of T cell receptor beta chains follows, all from one sample in a study of OX40 agonist ivuxolimab in advanced cancers. TCRdb's table, derived via immunoSEQ multiplex PCR, lists solely in-frame clones and lacks some. The sample shows 70,000 to 95,000 clones, 84% of them seen only once. This material consisted of CD4+ or CD8+ T cells sorted from blood, taken in a trial of the OX40 agonist ivuxolimab. The receptors come from an adult with an advanced solid tumor such as melanoma, head and neck, liver or kidney cancer. The CDR3 runs from the conserved cysteine through the conserved F or W. Clone size appears in some rows only: once, few, many, or a class for an expanded clone.

clone_size	v_call	cdr3_aa
NA	TRBV6-5	CASSYSGRGRETQYF
once	TRBV4-2	CASSRSGTVLPGEGKLFF
NA	TRBV7-9	CASSSRGRTHHEQFF
NA	TRBV28	CASSLLGPLWTEAFF
NA	TRBV6-5	CASSYEAAGNTIYF
NA	TRBV18	CASSLEQGQSGYTF
NA	TRBV7-3	CASSLLGPRNTGELFF
NA	TRBV6-6	CASTHRGQGSPLHF
NA	TRBV4-1	CASSQPPIGGAGSYNEQFF
NA	TRBV6-5	CASSQPLNTEAFF
NA	TRBV28	CASSSGTEYTGELFF
NA	TRBV4-2	CASSHGTSPDTQYF
NA	TRBV28	CASITTGARSYNEQFF
NA	TRBV5-6	CASSFRAGQAAYNEQFF
NA	TRBV7-8	CASSFWDREGEQYF
NA	TRBV4-1	CASSLGGGRPEVGANVLTF
NA	TRBV19	CASTQGAMAPYGYTF
few	TRBV9	CASSVAAGNEQYF
NA	TRBV5-1	CASSQPGQNYGYTF
NA	TRBV18	CASSPREALRDGNTIYF
NA	TRBV19	CASSIYLGQRRTNEKLFF
NA	TRBV28	CASSSPGTGDGYTF
once	TRBV14	CASSRLQTYNEQFF
NA	TRBV19	CASSMRAPQVNEQFF
NA	TRBV7-7	CASSQDRVEETQYF
once	TRBV7-3	CASSRLKQDEQFF
NA	TRBV7-2	CASSQQWDQPQHF
NA	TRBV2	CASSEEWTADNEQFF
NA	TRBV7-9	CASSPRQGHEQYF
NA	TRBV28	CASSLIGDTQYF
NA	TRBV30	CAWMEARGYGYTF
once	TRBV7-9	CASSLAQPETQYF
NA	TRBV10-2	CASSGQGGFYEQYF
NA	TRBV18	CASSPLGQGGNEQFF
NA	TRBV6-1	CASSEDFPGQPQHF
NA	TRBV4-3	CASSQDLLSLLPYEQYF
NA	TRBV9	CASSAGVMAKNIQYF
NA	TRBV14	CASSQDRTTSNRDTQYF
NA	TRBV28	CASSLDELNTEAFF
once	TRBV19	CASSKRGGPEAFF
NA	TRBV27	CASSLIPGTQYF
NA	TRBV6-5	CASSSTQGHYGYTF
NA	TRBV7-9	CASSLTGTTNEKLFF
NA	TRBV6-6	CASSYNRGSEQYF
NA	TRBV6-5	CASSSGGAGANVLTF
NA	TRBV5-4	CASSGGQVTIEETQYF
NA	TRBV7-2	CASSSFTDTQYF